The rows below give T cell receptor beta chains drawn from one sample of a study of cytomegalovirus exposure and HLA in healthy donors. Profiling relied on immunoSEQ multiplex PCR, and the TCRdb table lists in-frame clones only, not all of them. The sample includes about 100,000 clones, 78% of them seen just once. Material: PBMCs. The origin of the receptors is an older woman in good health and CMV-seronegative. Each CDR3 is given with its conserved first and last residue. D genes are given only for firm matches. Some rows have no size entry. The others give once, few or many, or a class for an expanded clone.

j_call | clone_size | v_call | d_call | cdr3_aa | cdr3_nt
TRBJ1-2 | few | TRBV6-5 | TRBD1 | CATKRDSESLYGYTF | TGTGCCACCAAACGGGACAGCGAGTCCCTCTATGGCTACACCTTC
TRBJ1-4 | NA | TRBV6-1 | NA | CASSEAEPDRLNEKLFF | TGTGCCAGCAGTGAAGCGGAGCCGGACAGACTTAATGAAAAACTGTTTTTT
TRBJ2-7 | once | TRBV5-1 | TRBD1 | CASSKDRNSYEQYF | TGCGCCAGCAGCAAGGACAGGAACTCCTACGAGCAGTACTTC
TRBJ1-3 | NA | TRBV4-3 | NA | CASSQYTGNTIYF | TGCGCCAGCAGCCAATACACTGGAAACACCATATATTTT
TRBJ2-3 | NA | TRBV30 | NA | CAWSVETEITDTQYF | TGTGCCTGGAGTGTCGAAACGGAGATCACAGATACGCAGTATTTT
TRBJ2-1 | NA | TRBV5-1 | TRBD2 | CASSMRTSGSGDEQFF | TGCGCCAGCAGCATGAGGACTAGCGGGAGTGGGGATGAGCAGTTCTTC
TRBJ1-1 | NA | TRBV10-3 | NA | CAISEGGRLGPLNTEAFF | TGTGCCATCAGTGAGGGTGGCCGCCTTGGTCCTTTGAACACTGAAGCTTTCTTT
TRBJ2-7 | NA | TRBV7-2 | NA | CASGGGSFSEQYF | TGTGCCAGCGGGGGCGGGAGTTTTTCCGAGCAGTACTTC
TRBJ1-6 | NA | TRBV4-3 | NA | CASSQDMENSYNSPLHF | TGCGCCAGCAGCCAAGATATGGAGAACTCCTATAATTCACCCCTCCACTTT
TRBJ2-5 | NA | TRBV7-2 | NA | CASSEPISSEETQYF | TGTGCCAGCAGCGAACCGATCTCCAGCGAAGAGACCCAGTACTTC